This TCR beta chain came from a study of cytomegalovirus exposure and HLA in healthy donors. As regards this clone: Its specificity is unknown.

General observations from the study: In an earlier analysis, most TCR beta V segments were productive about 87% or about 30% of the time. Reportedly, HLA-A and HLA-B alleles of most subjects were accurately predicted from TCR beta. Most CMV-associated TCR beta chains were later found to appear HLA-restricted. Analyzed later, association rates of TCRs varied across HLA loci, with DRB1 most and HLA-C fewest.

The CDR3 has 16 amino acids. V trimming: 4 bases; J trimming: 3 bases; junction bases outside the gene matches: 9. Germline V lookup: CDR1 LGHNT, CDR2 FRNRAP. A multiplex PCR was run with 60 Vbeta primers and 13 Jbeta primers. TCRdb's copy holds only in-frame clones and misses some; the assay was immunoSEQ multiplex PCR. The sample lists 150,000 to 160,000 clones; 82% were seen once. The clonotype comes from a woman between 50 and 59 years old in good health and CMV-seropositive. The chain joins TRBV12-5 to TRBJ2-3, with 8 bases aligning to TRBD1. Material: PBMCs. The CDR3 coding sequence is TGTGCTAGTGGTTCCGGGACAGGTGGAAATACAGATACGCAGTATTTT. This translates into CASGSGTGGNTDTQYF.